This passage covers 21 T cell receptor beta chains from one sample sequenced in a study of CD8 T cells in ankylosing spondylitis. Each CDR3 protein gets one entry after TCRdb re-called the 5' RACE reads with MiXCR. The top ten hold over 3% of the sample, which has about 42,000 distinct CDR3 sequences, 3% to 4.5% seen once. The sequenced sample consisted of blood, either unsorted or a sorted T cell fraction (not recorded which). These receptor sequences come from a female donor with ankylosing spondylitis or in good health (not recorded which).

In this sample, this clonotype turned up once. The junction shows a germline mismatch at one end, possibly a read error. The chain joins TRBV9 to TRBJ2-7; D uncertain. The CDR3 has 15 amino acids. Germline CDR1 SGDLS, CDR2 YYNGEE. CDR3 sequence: CPSSAKVGVSYDQYF. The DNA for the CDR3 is TGTCCCAGCAGCGCGAAAGTCGGAGTTTCCTACGACCAGTACTTC.

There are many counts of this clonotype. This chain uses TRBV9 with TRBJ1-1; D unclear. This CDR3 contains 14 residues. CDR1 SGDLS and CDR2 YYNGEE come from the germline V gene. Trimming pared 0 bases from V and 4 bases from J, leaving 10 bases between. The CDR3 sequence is CASSVALDPTEAFF. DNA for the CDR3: TGTGCCAGCAGCGTAGCTCTGGATCCCACTGAAGCTTTCTTT.

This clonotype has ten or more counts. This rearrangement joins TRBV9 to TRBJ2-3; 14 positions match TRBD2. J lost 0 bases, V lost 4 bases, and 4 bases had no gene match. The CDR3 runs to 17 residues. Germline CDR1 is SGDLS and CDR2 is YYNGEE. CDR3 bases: TGTGCCAGCAGCCTGACTAGCGGGGGGGATAGCACAGATACGCAGTATTTT. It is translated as CASSLTSGGDSTDTQYF. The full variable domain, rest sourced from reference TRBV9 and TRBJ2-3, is DSGVTQTPKHLITATGQRVTLRCSPRSGDLSVYWYQQSLDQGLQFLIQYYNGEERAKGNILERFSAQQFPDLHSELNLSSLELGDSALYFCASSLTSGGDSTDTQYFGPGTRLTVL.

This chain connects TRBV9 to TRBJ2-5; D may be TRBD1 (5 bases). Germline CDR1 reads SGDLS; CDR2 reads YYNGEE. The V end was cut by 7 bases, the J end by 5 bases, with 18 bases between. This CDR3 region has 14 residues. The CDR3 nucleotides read TGTGCCAGCGTTTCTCCCAGGGAATCCGAGACCCAGTACTTC. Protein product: CASVSPRESETQYF.

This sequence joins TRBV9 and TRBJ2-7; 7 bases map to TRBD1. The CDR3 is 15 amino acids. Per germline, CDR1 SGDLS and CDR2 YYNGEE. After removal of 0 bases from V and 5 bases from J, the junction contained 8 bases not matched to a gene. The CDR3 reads CASSVGAATGNEQYF. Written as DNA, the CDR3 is TGTGCCAGCAGCGTAGGCGCCGCGACAGGGAACGAGCAGTACTTC.

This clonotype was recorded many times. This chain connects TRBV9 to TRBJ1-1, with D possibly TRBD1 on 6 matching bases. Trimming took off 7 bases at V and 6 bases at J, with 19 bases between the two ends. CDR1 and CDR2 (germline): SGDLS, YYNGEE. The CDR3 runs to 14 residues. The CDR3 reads CASSTWGLGAEAFF. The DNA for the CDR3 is TGTGCCAGCTCCACGTGGGGGCTGGGCGCTGAAGCTTTCTTT.

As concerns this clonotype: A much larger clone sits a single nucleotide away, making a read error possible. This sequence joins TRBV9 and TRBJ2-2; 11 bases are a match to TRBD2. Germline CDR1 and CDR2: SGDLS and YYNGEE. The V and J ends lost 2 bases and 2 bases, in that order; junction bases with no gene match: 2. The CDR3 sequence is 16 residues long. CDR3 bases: TGTGCCAGCAGCGTGACTAGCGGGGCAAACACCGGGGAGCTGTTTTTT. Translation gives CASSVTSGANTGELFF.

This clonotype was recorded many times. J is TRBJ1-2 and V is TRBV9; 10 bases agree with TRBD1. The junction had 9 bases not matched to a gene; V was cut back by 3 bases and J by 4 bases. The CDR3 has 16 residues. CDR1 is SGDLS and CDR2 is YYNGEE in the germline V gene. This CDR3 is CASSASGQGLGYGYTF. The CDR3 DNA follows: TGTGCCAGCAGCGCATCGGGACAGGGGCTCGGCTATGGCTACACCTTC.

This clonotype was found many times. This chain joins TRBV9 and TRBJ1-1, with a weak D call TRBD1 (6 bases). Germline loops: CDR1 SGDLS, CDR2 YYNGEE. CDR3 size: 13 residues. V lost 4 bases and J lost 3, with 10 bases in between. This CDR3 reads CASSPRTDTEAFF. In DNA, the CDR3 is TGTGCCAGCAGCCCTCGGACAGACACTGAAGCTTTCTTT.

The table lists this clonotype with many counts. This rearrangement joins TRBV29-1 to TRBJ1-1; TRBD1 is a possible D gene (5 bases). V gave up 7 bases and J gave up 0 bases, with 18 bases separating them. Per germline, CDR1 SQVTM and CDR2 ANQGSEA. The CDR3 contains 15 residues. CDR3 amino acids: CSAPRDGVVNTEAFF. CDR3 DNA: TGCAGCGCCCCCCGGGACGGGGTGGTGAACACTGAAGCTTTCTTT.

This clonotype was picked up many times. DNA for the CDR3: TGTGCCAGCAGCGGCGGACAGGGAAGCTCCTATAATTCACCCCTCCACTTT. Amino acids: CASSGGQGSSYNSPLHF. The V call is TRBV9, the J call TRBJ1-6, with 8 bases matching TRBD1. The CDR3 is made up of 17 amino acids. Germline V gene lookup returns CDR1 SGDLS and CDR2 YYNGEE. Germline trimming cut 3 bases from V and 0 bases from J; bases unmatched to any gene: 5.

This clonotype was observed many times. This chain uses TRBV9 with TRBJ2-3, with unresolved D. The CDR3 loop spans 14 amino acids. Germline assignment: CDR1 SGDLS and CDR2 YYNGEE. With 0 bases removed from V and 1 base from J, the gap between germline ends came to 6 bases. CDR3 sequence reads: CASSVEAGTDTQYF. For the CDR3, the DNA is TGTGCCAGCAGCGTAGAGGCTGGCACAGATACGCAGTATTTT. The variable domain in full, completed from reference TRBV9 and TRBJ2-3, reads DSGVTQTPKHLITATGQRVTLRCSPRSGDLSVYWYQQSLDQGLQFLIQYYNGEERAKGNILERFSAQQFPDLHSELNLSSLELGDSALYFCASSVEAGTDTQYFGPGTRLTVL.

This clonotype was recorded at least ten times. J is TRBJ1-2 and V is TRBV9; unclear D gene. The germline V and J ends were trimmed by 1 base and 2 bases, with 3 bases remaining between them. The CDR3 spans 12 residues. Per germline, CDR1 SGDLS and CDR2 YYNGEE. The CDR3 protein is CASSVRNYGYTF. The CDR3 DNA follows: TGTGCCAGCAGCGTACGGAACTATGGCTACACCTTC.

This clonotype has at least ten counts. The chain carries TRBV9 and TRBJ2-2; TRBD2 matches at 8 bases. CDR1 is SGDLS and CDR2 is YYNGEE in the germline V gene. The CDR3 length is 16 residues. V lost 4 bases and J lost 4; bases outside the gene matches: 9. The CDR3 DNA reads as TGTGCCAGCAGCCCCGCAGGACTAGCTAGCACCGGGGAGCTGTTTTTT. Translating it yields CASSPAGLASTGELFF.

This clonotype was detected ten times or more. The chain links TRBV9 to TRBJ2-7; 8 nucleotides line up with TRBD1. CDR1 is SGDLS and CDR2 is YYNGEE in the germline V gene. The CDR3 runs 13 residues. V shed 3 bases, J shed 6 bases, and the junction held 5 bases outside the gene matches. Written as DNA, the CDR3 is TGTGCCAGCAGCGCCCGGACAGGGTTCGAGCAGTACTTC. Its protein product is CASSARTGFEQYF.

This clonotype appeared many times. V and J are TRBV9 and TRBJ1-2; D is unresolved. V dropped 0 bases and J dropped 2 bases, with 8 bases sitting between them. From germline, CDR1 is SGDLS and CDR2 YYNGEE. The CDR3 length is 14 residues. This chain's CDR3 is CASSVATQNYGYTF. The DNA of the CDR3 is TGTGCCAGCAGCGTAGCGACACAGAACTATGGCTACACCTTC.

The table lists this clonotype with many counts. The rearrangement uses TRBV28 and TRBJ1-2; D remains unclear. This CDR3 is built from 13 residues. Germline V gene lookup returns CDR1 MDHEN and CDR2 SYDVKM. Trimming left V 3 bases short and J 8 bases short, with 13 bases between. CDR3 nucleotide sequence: TGTGCCAGCAGTTTGGAGGGCGCGTCAGGCTACACCTTC. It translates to CASSLEGASGYTF.

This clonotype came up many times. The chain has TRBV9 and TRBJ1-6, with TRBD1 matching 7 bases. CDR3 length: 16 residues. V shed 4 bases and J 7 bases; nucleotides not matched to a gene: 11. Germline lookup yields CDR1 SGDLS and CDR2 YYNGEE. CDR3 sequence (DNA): TGTGCCAGCAGCCTGACCCCGGGACAGTCAAATTCACCCCTCCACTTT. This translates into CASSLTPGQSNSPLHF.

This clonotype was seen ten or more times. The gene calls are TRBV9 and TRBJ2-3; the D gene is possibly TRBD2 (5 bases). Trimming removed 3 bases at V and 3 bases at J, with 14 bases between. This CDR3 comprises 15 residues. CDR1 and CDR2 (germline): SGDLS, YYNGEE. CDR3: CASSAELGATDTQYF. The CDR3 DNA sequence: TGTGCCAGCAGCGCTGAACTAGGAGCGACAGATACGCAGTATTTT.

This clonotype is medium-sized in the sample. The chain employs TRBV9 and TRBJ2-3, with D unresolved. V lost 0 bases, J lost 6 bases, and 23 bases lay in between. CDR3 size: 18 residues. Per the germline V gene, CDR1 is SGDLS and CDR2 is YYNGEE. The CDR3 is CASSVGVWLIDGYDTQYF. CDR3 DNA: TGTGCCAGCAGCGTAGGGGTGTGGCTCATAGACGGCTACGATACGCAGTATTTT.

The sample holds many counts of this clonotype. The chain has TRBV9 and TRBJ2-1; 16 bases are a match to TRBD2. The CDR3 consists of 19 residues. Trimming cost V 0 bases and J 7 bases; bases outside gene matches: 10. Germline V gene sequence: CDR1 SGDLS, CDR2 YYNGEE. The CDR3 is CASSVEVWGLAGGKNEQFF. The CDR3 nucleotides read TGTGCCAGCAGCGTAGAGGTCTGGGGACTAGCGGGGGGGAAAAATGAGCAGTTCTTC. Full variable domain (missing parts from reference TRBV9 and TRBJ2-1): DSGVTQTPKHLITATGQRVTLRCSPRSGDLSVYWYQQSLDQGLQFLIQYYNGEERAKGNILERFSAQQFPDLHSELNLSSLELGDSALYFCASSVEVWGLAGGKNEQFFGPGTRLTVL.